The present TCR beta chain was sequenced within a study of patients and donors after allogeneic stem cell transplantation. TCRdb itself ran the RT-PCR reads through MiXCR, one entry per CDR3 protein. The sample includes about 960,000 distinct CDR3 sequences, over 15% of them seen just once. This clonotype was seen at least ten times. The CDR3 spans 13 residues. V gave up 3 bases and J gave up 5 bases, with 10 bases separating them. This sequence originates from a human donor who was either an allogeneic HSCT recipient or a stem cell or donor lymphocyte infusion donor (not recorded which). It is not recorded whose cells these are; they may come from a transplant donor. The rearrangement uses TRBV12-3 or TRBV12-4 and TRBJ1-2; D is unclear. Sequenced material: blood, either unsorted or a sorted T cell fraction (not recorded which). The DNA of the CDR3 is TGTGCCAGCAGTTTCCGGGAAAATTATGGCTACACCTTC. Translated, it gives CASSFRENYGYTF.